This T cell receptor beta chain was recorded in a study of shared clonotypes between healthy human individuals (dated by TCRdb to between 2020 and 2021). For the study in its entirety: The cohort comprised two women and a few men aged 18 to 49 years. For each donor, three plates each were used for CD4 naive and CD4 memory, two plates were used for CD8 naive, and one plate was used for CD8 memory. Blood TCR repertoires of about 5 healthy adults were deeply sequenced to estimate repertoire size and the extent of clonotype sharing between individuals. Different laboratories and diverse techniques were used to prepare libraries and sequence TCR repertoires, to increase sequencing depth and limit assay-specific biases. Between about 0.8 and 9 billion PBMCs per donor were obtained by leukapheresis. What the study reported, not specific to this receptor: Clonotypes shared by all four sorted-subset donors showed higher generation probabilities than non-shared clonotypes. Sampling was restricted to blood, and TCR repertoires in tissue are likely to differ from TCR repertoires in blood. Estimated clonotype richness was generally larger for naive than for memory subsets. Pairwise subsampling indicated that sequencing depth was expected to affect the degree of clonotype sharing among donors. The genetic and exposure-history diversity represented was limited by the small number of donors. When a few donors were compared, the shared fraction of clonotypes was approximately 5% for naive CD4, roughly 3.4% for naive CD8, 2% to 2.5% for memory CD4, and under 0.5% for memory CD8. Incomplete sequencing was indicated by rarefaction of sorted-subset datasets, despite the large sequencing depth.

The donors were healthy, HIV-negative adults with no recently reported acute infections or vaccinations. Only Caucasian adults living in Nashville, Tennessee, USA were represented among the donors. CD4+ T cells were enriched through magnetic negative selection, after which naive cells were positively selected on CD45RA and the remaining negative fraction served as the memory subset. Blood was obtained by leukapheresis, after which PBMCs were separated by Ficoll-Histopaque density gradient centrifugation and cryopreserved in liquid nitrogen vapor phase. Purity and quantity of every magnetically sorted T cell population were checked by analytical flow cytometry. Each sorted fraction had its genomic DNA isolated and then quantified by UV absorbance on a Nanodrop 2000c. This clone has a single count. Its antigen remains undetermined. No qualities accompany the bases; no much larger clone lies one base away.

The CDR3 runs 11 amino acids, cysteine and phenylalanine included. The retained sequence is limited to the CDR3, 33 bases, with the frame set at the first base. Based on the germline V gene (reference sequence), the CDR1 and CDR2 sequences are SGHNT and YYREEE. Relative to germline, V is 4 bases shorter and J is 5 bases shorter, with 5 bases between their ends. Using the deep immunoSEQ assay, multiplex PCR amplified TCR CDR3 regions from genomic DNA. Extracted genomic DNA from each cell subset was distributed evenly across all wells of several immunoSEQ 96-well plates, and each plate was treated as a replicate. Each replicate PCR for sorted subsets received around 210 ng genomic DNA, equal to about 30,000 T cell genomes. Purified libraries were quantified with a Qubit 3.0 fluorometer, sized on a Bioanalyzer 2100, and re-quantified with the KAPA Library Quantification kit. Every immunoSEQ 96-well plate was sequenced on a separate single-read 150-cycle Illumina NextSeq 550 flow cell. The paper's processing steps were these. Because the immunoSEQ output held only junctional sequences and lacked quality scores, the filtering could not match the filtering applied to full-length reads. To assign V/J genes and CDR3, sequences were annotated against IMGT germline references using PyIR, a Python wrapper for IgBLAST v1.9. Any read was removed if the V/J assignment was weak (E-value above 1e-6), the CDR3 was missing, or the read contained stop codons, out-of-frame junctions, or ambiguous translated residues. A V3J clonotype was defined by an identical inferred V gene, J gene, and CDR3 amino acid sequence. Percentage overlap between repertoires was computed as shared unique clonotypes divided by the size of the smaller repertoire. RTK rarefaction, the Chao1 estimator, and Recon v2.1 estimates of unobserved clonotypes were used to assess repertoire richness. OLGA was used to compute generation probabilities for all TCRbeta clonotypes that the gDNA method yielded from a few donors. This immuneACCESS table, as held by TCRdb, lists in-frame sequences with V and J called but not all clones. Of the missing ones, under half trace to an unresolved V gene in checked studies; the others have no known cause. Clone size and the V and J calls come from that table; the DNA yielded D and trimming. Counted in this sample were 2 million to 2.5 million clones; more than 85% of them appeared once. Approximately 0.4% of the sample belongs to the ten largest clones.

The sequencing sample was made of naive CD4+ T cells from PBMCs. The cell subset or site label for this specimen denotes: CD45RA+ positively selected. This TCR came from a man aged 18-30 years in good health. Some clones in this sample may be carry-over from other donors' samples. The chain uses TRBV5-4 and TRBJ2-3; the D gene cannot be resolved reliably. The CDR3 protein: CASSTEDTQYF. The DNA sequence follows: TGTGCCAGCAGCACAGAAGATACGCAGTATTTT. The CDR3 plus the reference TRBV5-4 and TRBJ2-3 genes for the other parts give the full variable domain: ETGVTQSPTHLIKTRGQQVTLRCSSQSGHNTVSWYQQALGQGPQFIFQYYREEENGRGNFPPRFSGLQFPNYSSELNVNALELDDSALYLCASSTEDTQYFGPGTRLTVL.